This TCR beta chain was captured in a study of cytomegalovirus exposure and HLA in healthy donors. Germline loops: CDR1 LNHDA, CDR2 SQIVND (reference sequence). CDR3 size: 14 residues. V dropped 3 bases and J dropped 8; count of bases not matched to a gene: 10. Study-wide results and limits: In the 95 to 150 validation repertoires, a later analysis found that first-cohort TCR clusters tended to co-occur.

Concerning this clone itself: Antigen: not known.

Separate from the approximately 700-subject first cohort was the approximately 130-subject validation cohort, to which the donors belonged. Sequenced by immunoSEQ multiplex PCR; TCRdb stores in-frame clones only, minus some. Here the sample spans some 290,000 clones, 88% being singletons. Sequenced material: PBMCs. The receptor was isolated from a man aged 25-45 years in good health and CMV-seronegative. J is TRBJ2-7 and V is TRBV19, with 7 positions matching TRBD2. The DNA of the CDR3 is TGTGCCAGTAGTATCACCGGGGGGAGGGAGCAGCAGTACTTC. Its translation is CASSITGGREQQYF.